What follows are 24 T cell receptor beta chains derived from one specimen sequenced in a study of T cell repertoires in cytomegalovirus infection (dated by TCRdb to between 2017 and 2020). Sequencing took place on an Illumina HiSeq 1500. TCRdb reanalyzed the raw reads on its own, using fastp at Q25 for trimming and MiXCR for clone calling, and kept in-frame beta chains. Each CDR3 protein appears once, grouped with its most common genes and DNA. The sample profile shows about 490,000 distinct CDR3 sequences; 11% of them were found once. Roughly 10% of the sample is taken by the ten largest. The specimen sequenced was PBMCs. All receptors derive from a human donor in good health (CMV status not recorded). Some clones in this sample may be carry-over from other donors' samples.

The CDR3 protein is CASSEPGAGEQYF. CDR3 nucleotides: TGTGCCAGCAGTGAGCCGGGGGCGGGCGAGCAGTACTTC. The V gene is TRBV25-1, the J gene TRBJ2-7; D tentatively reads TRBD1 or TRBD2 (6 bases each). The CDR3 spans 13 residues. Trimming cost V 3 bases and J 6 bases, with 12 bases left between them. Germline V gene lookup returns CDR1 MGHDK and CDR2 SYGVNS.

Ten or more counts support this clonotype. This sequence joins TRBV6-1 and TRBJ1-5; no firm D call. The germline V gene has CDR1 MNHNS and CDR2 SASEGT. With 5 bases removed from V and 5 bases from J, the gap between germline ends came to 16 bases. The CDR3 has 15 residues. CDR3 sequence reads: CASSRTALVHQPQHF. The CDR3 bases are TGTGCCAGCAGTAGGACGGCCCTGGTCCATCAGCCCCAGCATTTT.

This chain joins TRBV24-1 and TRBJ2-3, with 7 bases aligning to TRBD1. Trimming at V came to 3 bases and at J to 4 bases, leaving 6 bases not matched to a gene. The germline CDR1 and CDR2 sequences are KGHDR and SFDVKD. The CDR3 totals 15 residues. CDR3 DNA sequence: TGTGCCACCAGTGATGTGACAGGGTCCGCAGATACGCAGTATTTT. It encodes CATSDVTGSADTQYF.

This clonotype was detected only a few times. V usage is TRBV5-1 and J usage is TRBJ2-5; D may be TRBD2 (5 bases). The CDR3 spans 11 residues. The V end lost 8 bases, the J end lost 4 bases, and 9 bases lay between the germline ends. Germline CDR1 SGHRS, CDR2 YFSETQ. This chain's CDR3 is CARPGGETQYF. The CDR3 DNA reads as TGCGCCAGACCTGGAGGAGAGACCCAGTACTTC.

This clonotype was counted ten times or more. The chain combines TRBV6-1 with TRBJ1-3, with D maybe TRBD1 (6 bases). Per germline, CDR1 MNHNS and CDR2 SASEGT. This CDR3 has 17 amino acids. V shed 0 bases and J shed 1 base, with 13 bases lying between them. CDR3 bases: TGTGCCAGCAGTGAAGCTCACGGGGGCTCATCTGGAAACACCATATATTTT. Translated, it gives CASSEAHGGSSGNTIYF.

The chain has TRBV20-1 and TRBJ1-1, with D perhaps TRBD1 (6 bases). From germline, CDR1 is DFQATT and CDR2 SNEGSKA (reference sequence). This CDR3 comprises 13 residues. Trimming stripped 6 bases from V and 3 bases from J, with 14 bases between. In DNA form, the CDR3 reads TGCAGTGCCTCCCCCAGGGGTTACACTGAAGCTTTCTTT. This encodes CSASPRGYTEAFF.

There are many counts of this clonotype. This sequence joins TRBV5-1 and TRBJ1-6, with 10 bases aligning to TRBD1. The CDR3 spans 17 residues. J was trimmed by 5 bases and V by 4 bases; bases with no gene match: 9. Germline assignment: CDR1 SGHRS and CDR2 YFSETQ. In DNA, the CDR3 is TGCGCCAGCAGCCTCCTTGACAGGGGGCAGAATAATTCACCCCTCCACTTT. Translation: CASSLLDRGQNNSPLHF.

This clonotype was observed many times. This CDR3 reads CATSALASTDTQYF. CDR3 in DNA: TGTGCCACCAGTGCCTTAGCTAGCACAGATACGCAGTATTTT. J is TRBJ2-3 and V is TRBV24-1; D ambiguous. This CDR3 comprises 14 residues. V lost 5 bases, J lost 0 bases, and 8 bases lay in between. Germline V gene data show CDR1 as KGHDR and CDR2 as SFDVKD.

The chain has TRBV27 and TRBJ1-6; a possible D gene is TRBD1 (5 bases). There are 15 residues in the CDR3. Germline assignment: CDR1 MNHEY and CDR2 SMNVEV (reference sequence). V lost 3 bases, J lost 7 bases, and 13 bases lay in between. CDR3 nucleotide sequence: TGTGCCAGCAGTTTCCTGGGACGGTCGAATTCACCCCTCCACTTT. Amino acid sequence: CASSFLGRSNSPLHF.

This clonotype has ten or more counts. This chain connects TRBV12-3 or TRBV12-4 to TRBJ1-5; 9 bases are shared with TRBD1. V lost 6 bases and J lost 5; bases outside the gene matches: 2. The length of the CDR3 is 13 residues. CDR3: CASRGQGHQPQHF. The CDR3 nucleotides read TGTGCCAGCAGGGGACAGGGTCATCAGCCCCAGCATTTT.

This clonotype was seen repeatedly, ten times or more. The chain carries TRBV10-3 and TRBJ2-5; 7 nucleotides agree with TRBD2. The CDR3 is 16 amino acids. From germline, CDR1 is ENHRY and CDR2 SYGVKD. V shed 6 bases, J shed 2 bases, and the junction held 12 bases outside the gene matches. The CDR3 sequence is CAISRRGGSPQETQYF. The CDR3, as DNA: TGTGCCATCAGCCGTCGGGGCGGGAGCCCTCAAGAGACCCAGTACTTC.

This chain uses TRBV14 with TRBJ2-7, with D uncertain. The V and J ends lost 3 bases and 5 bases respectively, with 11 bases between them. This CDR3 is built from 13 residues. The germline CDR1 and CDR2 sequences are SGHDN and FVKESK. The CDR3 DNA is TGTGCCAGCAGCCAGCGGCAGGTGGACGAGCAGTACTTC. Protein sequence: CASSQRQVDEQYF.

Details on this clonotype: This may be a read error, as it is one base from a much larger clone. The genes are TRBV5-5 and TRBJ2-7; the D gene could be TRBD1 or TRBD2 (7 bases each). The CDR3 runs to 14 residues. In germline, CDR1 is SGHKS, CDR2 YYEKEE (reference sequence). The CDR3 region has the DNA TGTACCAGCAGCGGGACAGATAAGTTCTACGAGCAGTACTTC. Translation gives CTSSGTDKFYEQYF.

The sample holds a few counts of this clonotype. This chain links TRBV24-1 with TRBJ2-1; either TRBD1 or TRBD2 may fit D (5 bases each). Germline V CDR1 and CDR2: KGHDR, SFDVKD. This CDR3 has 16 amino acids. V was cut by 3 bases and J by 2 bases, with 13 bases left in between. The CDR3 DNA is TGTGCCACCAGTGATACCGGGACGACTACCTACAATGAGCAGTTCTTC. The encoded protein is CATSDTGTTTYNEQFF.

The chain is built from TRBV20-1 and TRBJ1-1, with D maybe TRBD1 (5 bases). The germline V gene has CDR1 DFQATT and CDR2 SNEGSKA (reference sequence). Trimming removed 3 bases at V and 1 base at J, with 9 bases between. This CDR3 has 13 residues. The CDR3 sequence is CSASRQWNTEAFF. As DNA, the CDR3 is TGCAGTGCTAGTAGACAGTGGAACACTGAAGCTTTCTTT.

Only a few counts were recorded for this clonotype. V gene TRBV24-1 combines with J gene TRBJ2-7; the D is unclear. Germline V gene sequence: CDR1 KGHDR, CDR2 SFDVKD. There are 12 residues in the CDR3. Trimming stripped 1 base from V and 1 base from J, with 1 base between. The CDR3 DNA follows: TGTGCCACCAGTGATTTTTCCTACGAGCAGTACTTC. It yields the protein CATSDFSYEQYF.

This clonotype was detected many times. V is TRBV28 and J is TRBJ1-6; D might be TRBD1 (5 bases). The V gene's germline CDR1 is MDHEN and CDR2 SYDVKM. There are 15 residues in the CDR3. The V end lost 5 bases, the J end lost 2 bases, and 10 bases lay between the germline ends. CDR3 sequence: CASSQAGPYNSPLHF. The CDR3 nucleotides read TGTGCCAGCAGTCAGGCAGGGCCCTATAATTCACCCCTCCACTTT.

The V and J genes are TRBV11-1 and TRBJ2-7, with 7 bases identical to TRBD1. Germline lookup yields CDR1 SGHAT and CDR2 FQDESV (reference sequence). CDR3 size: 16 residues. The V and J ends lost 0 bases and 4 bases, in that order; junction bases with no gene match: 9. The CDR3 region has the DNA TGTGCCAGCAGCTTAGCGTATTCCGGGACAGTGTACGAGCAGTACTTC. This codes for CASSLAYSGTVYEQYF.

Turning to this clonotype: This could be a read error, since a much larger clone is one nucleotide away. The V gene is TRBV7-9, the J gene TRBJ2-7; 9 bases are a match to TRBD2. The CDR3 runs 15 residues. CDR1 and CDR2 from the germline V gene are SEHNR and FQNEAQ (reference sequence). CDR3 DNA sequence: TGTGACAGCAGCTTAGCGGGAGCGCCCTCCTACGAGCAGTACTTC. This translates into CDSSLAGAPSYEQYF.

This clonotype appeared many times. This sequence joins TRBV19 and TRBJ1-1; the D gene is possibly TRBD1 (5 bases). Germline V gene sequence: CDR1 LNHDA, CDR2 SQIVND (reference sequence). The CDR3 loop spans 17 amino acids. Between the trimmed V and J ends, which lost 7 bases and 1 base, there was a span of 22 bases. CDR3 amino acids: CASTAYRAGIKNTEAFF. DNA of the CDR3: TGTGCCAGTACCGCTTACCGGGCAGGGATTAAGAACACTGAAGCTTTCTTT.

The CDR3 is CATSERTGGREQFF. As DNA, the CDR3 is TGTGCCACCAGTGAACGGACAGGGGGCCGTGAGCAGTTCTTC. The V and J genes are TRBV24-1 and TRBJ2-1, with TRBD1 matching over 11 bases. The CDR3 runs to 14 residues. Looked up from germline, CDR1 is KGHDR and CDR2 is SFDVKD. Germline trimming cut 4 bases from V and 9 bases from J; bases unmatched to any gene: 4.

This clonotype occurred many times. The chain employs TRBV6-1 and TRBJ2-7; D perhaps matches TRBD1 (5 bases). From germline, CDR1 is MNHNS and CDR2 SASEGT. The V end lost 8 bases, the J end lost 0 bases, and 11 bases lay between the germline ends. CDR3 length: 13 residues. The CDR3 loop reads CASSNRISYEQYF. CDR3 nucleotides: TGTGCCAGCTCGAACAGGATCTCCTACGAGCAGTACTTC.

This clonotype was seen a few times. The chain joins TRBV2 to TRBJ2-7; TRBD1 aligns across 7 bases. V shed 3 bases and J 7 bases; nucleotides not matched to a gene: 6. The CDR3 contains 13 residues. Germline loops: CDR1 SNHLY, CDR2 FYNNEI. CDR3 amino acids: CASSEDRPGEQYF. The CDR3, as DNA: TGTGCCAGCAGTGAGGACAGGCCCGGGGAGCAGTACTTC. Together with reference TRBV2 and TRBJ2-7, the CDR3 gives the full variable domain: EPEVTQTPSHQVTQMGQEVILRCVPISNHLYFYWYRQILGQKVEFLVSFYNNEISEKSEIFDDQFSVERPDGSNFTLKIRSTKLEDSAMYFCASSEDRPGEQYFGPGTRLTVT.

This clonotype was detected many times. The genes are TRBV7-2 and TRBJ1-5; the D gene is possibly TRBD1 (5 bases). CDR1 and CDR2 (germline): SGHTA, FQGNSA. Trimming took off 3 bases at V and 6 bases at J, with 15 bases between the two ends. CDR3 length: 15 amino acids. In DNA form, the CDR3 reads TGTGCCAGCAGCTTCATCGAAGGGGTTGGTCAGCCCCAGCATTTT. Translation: CASSFIEGVGQPQHF.